This T cell receptor (beta chain) was identified in a study of blood T cell repertoires in COVID-19. Study background: From the United States, Italy and Spain came samples of acute and convalescent COVID-19.

Produced via immunoSEQ multiplex PCR; TCRdb's table is partial and in-frame only. Of about 78,000 clones listed, over 75% are singletons. The sequence came from a woman older than 75 with acute or convalescent COVID-19. Sequences were obtained from peripheral blood.

The CDR3 region has the DNA TGTGCCAGCAGACCAACCACTAGCGGGGGGATCAATGAGCAGTTCTTC. Translation: CASRPTTSGGINEQFF. The chain carries TRBV7-2 and TRBJ2-1; TRBD2 matches at 12 bases. The ends lost 6 bases at V and 6 bases at J; junction bases unmatched: 9. CDR1 and CDR2 from the germline V gene are SGHTA and FQGNSA. The CDR3 contains 16 residues.